One sample yielded the 4 T cell receptor beta chains listed below, sequenced in a study of blood T cell repertoires in COVID-19. The data were produced by immunoSEQ multiplex PCR, yet TCRdb's version contains in-frame clones alone and is incomplete. Seen here are around 150,000 clones, roughly 88% observed once, and the top ten hold 6.5% to 8.5%. Sequencing used PBMCs or T cells enriched from blood (not recorded which). The receptors derive from a woman between 45 and 65 years old who had recovered from COVID-19.

With regard to this clone: An end of the junction differs from the germline gene, which may be a read error. The same CDR3 also results from other DNA sequences found in this sample. This chain connects TRBV7-7 to TRBJ1-1, with D perhaps TRBD1 (5 bases). In germline, CDR1 is SSHAT, CDR2 FNYEAQ (reference sequence). This CDR3 spans 13 amino acids. The CDR3 loop is CASSLAGNTEAFF. The CDR3 coding sequence is TGTGCTAGCAGCTTGGCAGGGAATACTGAAGCTTTCTTT.

The chain combines TRBV19 with TRBJ1-5; D not certain. The CDR3 has 13 amino acids. Looked up from germline, CDR1 is LNHDA and CDR2 is SQIVND (reference sequence). V was trimmed by 5 bases and J by 6 bases, leaving 11 bases between them. The CDR3 loop reads CASSSQVGQPQHF. In DNA, the CDR3 is TGTGCCAGTAGTTCCCAGGTGGGTCAGCCCCAGCATTTT.

This clone was seen only a few times. The chain recombines TRBV7-9 with TRBJ1-6; TRBD1 agrees at 7 bases. The CDR3 consists of 15 residues. Germline CDR1 reads SEHNR; CDR2 reads FQNEAQ (reference sequence). V trimming: 1 base; J trimming: 12 bases; junction bases outside the gene matches: 9. CDR3 DNA: TGTGCCAGCAGCTTAGATGGCCGACAGGGTCTACCCCTCCACTTT. This codes for CASSLDGRQGLPLHF.

The chain couples TRBV5-5 to TRBJ2-3; no firm D call. The CDR3 totals 15 residues. V lost 0 bases and J lost 0, with 8 bases in between. In germline, CDR1 is SGHKS, CDR2 YYEKEE (reference sequence). This CDR3 is CASSLVGSSTDTQYF. For the CDR3, the DNA is TGTGCCAGCAGCTTGGTGGGCTCTAGCACAGATACGCAGTATTTT.